The 19 T cell receptor beta chains below were found in one sample sequenced in a study of T cells in Graves' hyperthyroidism and ophthalmopathy. Regions amplified from RNA transcripts were the TCR beta CDR3 regions. Researchers ran a first-round RT-PCR on the TCR CDR3 using the HTBI primer set. TCRdb reprocessed the multiplex PCR reads via MiXCR and lists one record per CDR3 protein. The data show about 250,000 distinct CDR3 sequences, with approximately 23% seen just once and 35% held by the top ten. Specimen: blood. The receptor set was obtained from a middle-aged woman with Graves' ophthalmopathy.

This clonotype was seen ten or more times. The chain employs TRBV25-1 and TRBJ1-2; no firm D call. In germline, CDR1 is MGHDK, CDR2 SYGVNS. The CDR3 totals 13 residues. Deletions cut 11 bases from V and 6 bases from J, with 19 bases between. The CDR3 DNA sequence: TGTGCCGCTAAGGGAGGCCTGACTCATGGCTACACCTTC. This encodes CAAKGGLTHGYTF.

There are many counts of this clonotype. The rearrangement links TRBV6-1 to TRBJ2-7; a weak D match, TRBD2 (5 bases). The CDR3 is made up of 14 amino acids. Looked up from germline, CDR1 is MNHNS and CDR2 is SASEGT. Trimming shortened V by 4 bases and J by 0 bases, and 10 bases separated the two germline ends. CDR3 coding DNA: TGTGCCAGCAGTGGGACTCGGAACTCCTACGAGCAGTACTTC. As protein: CASSGTRNSYEQYF.

This clonotype was counted ten times or more. This chain joins TRBV27 and TRBJ2-5, with D perhaps TRBD1 or TRBD2 (5 bases each). The CDR3 runs 14 residues. The V end was cut by 6 bases, the J end by 2 bases, with 13 bases between. The germline V gene encodes CDR1 MNHEY and CDR2 SMNVEV (reference sequence). The CDR3 protein is CASRPPGRQETQYF. The CDR3 DNA sequence: TGTGCCAGCAGGCCGCCGGGACGGCAAGAGACCCAGTACTTC.

This clonotype was detected many times. The CDR3 reads CASSPPTSGRAGTQYF. CDR3 in DNA: TGCGCCAGCAGCCCTCCGACTAGCGGGAGGGCCGGGACCCAGTACTTC. The chain couples TRBV5-1 to TRBJ2-5, with 14 bases fitting TRBD2. The CDR3 consists of 16 residues. With V trimmed by 4 bases and J by 7 bases, 9 bases remained unmatched. The germline CDR1 and CDR2 sequences are SGHRS and YFSETQ. Filled out from reference TRBV5-1 and TRBJ2-5, the complete variable domain reads KAGVTQTPRYLIKTRGQQVTLSCSPISGHRSVSWYQQTPGQGLQFLFEYFSETQRNKGNFPGRFSGRQFSNSRSEMNVSTLELGDSALYLCASSPPTSGRAGTQYFGPGTRLLVL.

There are a few counts of this clonotype. CDR3 residues: CSAREGGGGTGELFF. The DNA for the CDR3 is TGCAGTGCTAGAGAGGGCGGGGGCGGCACCGGGGAGCTGTTTTTT. This sequence joins TRBV20-1 and TRBJ2-2; the D gene is possibly TRBD2 (7 bases). The CDR3 contains 15 residues. Per germline, CDR1 DFQATT and CDR2 SNEGSKA (reference sequence). V lost 0 bases to trimming and J lost 4 bases, with 12 bases between them.

In this sample, this clonotype turned up many times. The chain links TRBV19 to TRBJ1-1; 8 bases line up with TRBD1. CDR1 is LNHDA and CDR2 is SQIVND in the germline V gene (reference sequence). The V gene end was trimmed by 6 bases and the J gene end by 4 bases; junction bases not matched to a gene: 7. There are 14 residues in the CDR3. The CDR3 protein is CASRQGEVSTEAFF. The CDR3 DNA is TGTGCCAGTAGACAGGGGGAGGTTAGCACTGAAGCTTTCTTT.

In its sample, this clonotype was seen a few times. The V call is TRBV7-2, the J call TRBJ1-2; D unclear. CDR1 and CDR2 (germline): SGHTA, FQGNSA. Trimming shortened V by 7 bases and J by 2 bases, and 11 bases separated the two germline ends. CDR3 length: 13 residues. CDR3 loop: CASNRGMNYGYTF. In DNA form, the CDR3 reads TGTGCCAGCAACCGAGGGATGAACTATGGCTACACCTTC.

The V gene is TRBV6-1, the J gene TRBJ2-5; 11 positions agree with TRBD2. The length of the CDR3 is 15 residues. J lost 0 bases, V lost 9 bases, and 6 bases had no gene match. Germline V gene sequence: CDR1 MNHNS, CDR2 SASEGT. This CDR3 is CARTGTSGYQETQYF. The DNA for the CDR3 is TGTGCCAGGACCGGGACTAGCGGATACCAAGAGACCCAGTACTTC.

This clonotype came up many times. This chain connects TRBV28 to TRBJ2-7; 9 nucleotides align to TRBD2. Germline V gene data show CDR1 as MDHEN and CDR2 as SYDVKM. The CDR3 is made up of 13 amino acids. V lost 2 bases to trimming and J lost 6 bases; unmatched junction nucleotides: 2. This CDR3 is CASSLGAGGEQYF. The CDR3 DNA reads as TGTGCCAGCAGTTTAGGAGCGGGAGGCGAGCAGTACTTC. Full variable domain (rest looked up from reference TRBV28 and TRBJ2-7): DVKVTQSSRYLVKRTGEKVFLECVQDMDHENMFWYRQDPGLGLRLIYFSYDVKMKEKGDIPEGYSVSREKKERFSLILESASTNQTSMYLCASSLGAGGEQYFGPGTRLTVT.

This clonotype came up many times. This sequence joins TRBV28 and TRBJ2-7; TRBD2 might be the D (5 bases). The CDR3 length is 14 residues. The V gene lost 8 bases and the J gene lost 1 base, with 15 bases spanning the gap. CDR1 MDHEN and CDR2 SYDVKM come from the germline V gene. The CDR3 region is CASARTADSYEQYF. In DNA, the CDR3 is TGTGCCAGCGCCAGGACTGCGGATTCCTACGAGCAGTACTTC.

This clonotype occurred a few times. This chain joins TRBV20-1 and TRBJ2-7; TRBD2 aligns across 8 bases. The germline V gene encodes CDR1 DFQATT and CDR2 SNEGSKA (reference sequence). V gave up 1 base and J gave up 3 bases; unmatched junction bases: 5. This CDR3 contains 14 residues. As DNA, the CDR3 is TGCAGTGCTAGAGTACGGGAGGGCCTCTACGAGCAGTACTTC. Translation: CSARVREGLYEQYF.

The chain links TRBV11-2 to TRBJ2-7; TRBD1 matches 9 bases. CDR1 is SGHAT, CDR2 FQNNGV, per germline. Unmatched junction bases numbered 8, after V lost 4 bases and J lost 1 base. CDR3 length: 16 residues. The CDR3 here is CASSSTGGIRSYEQYF. The CDR3 nucleotides are TGTGCCAGCAGCTCTACAGGGGGCATAAGGTCCTACGAGCAGTACTTC.

This clonotype has ten or more counts. The chain carries TRBV18 and TRBJ1-2; 8 bases agree with TRBD1. Germline CDR1 reads KGHSH; CDR2 reads LQKENI. The CDR3 has 18 residues. V was clipped by 1 base and J by 2 bases; unmatched bases: 12. The DNA of the CDR3 is TGTGCCAGCTCACCACTGCGGGGACAGGATTTAGAGAACTATGGCTACACCTTC. Its translation: CASSPLRGQDLENYGYTF.

This clonotype was seen at least ten times. The chain's CDR3 is CASSLGSTLGYEQYF. The CDR3 DNA reads as TGTGCCAGCAGTTTAGGGAGCACCCTTGGGTACGAGCAGTACTTC. The J gene is TRBJ2-7, the V gene TRBV28, with D possibly TRBD2 on 5 matching bases. V gave up 2 bases and J gave up 4 bases, with 15 bases separating them. Germline-derived CDR1 and CDR2 are MDHEN and SYDVKM. CDR3 length: 15 residues.

This clonotype occurred many times. This chain joins TRBV6-5 and TRBJ1-1; 7 bases align to TRBD1. The CDR3 has 11 residues. Germline V gene sequence: CDR1 MNHEY, CDR2 SVGAGI. V shed 4 bases, J shed 10 bases, and the junction held 3 bases outside the gene matches. CDR3 nucleotides: TGTGCCAGCAGTTCGACAGGGCCAGCTTTCTTT. Amino acids: CASSSTGPAFF.

By share of the sample, this clonotype is medium-sized. This chain joins TRBV29-1 and TRBJ2-5; TRBD2 matches 12 bases. Germline V gives CDR1 SQVTM, CDR2 ANQGSEA. The CDR3 sequence is 14 residues long. Trimming cost V 2 bases and J 4 bases; bases outside gene matches: 2. CDR3 in DNA: TGCAGCGTTGAACCTAGCGGGAGGGGAGAGACCCAGTACTTC. Amino acids: CSVEPSGRGETQYF.

This clonotype was found many times. V is TRBV11-2 and J is TRBJ2-5, with D maybe TRBD1 (5 bases). The germline CDR1 and CDR2 sequences are SGHAT and FQNNGV. The CDR3 covers 15 residues. V was trimmed by 1 base and J by 4 bases, leaving 13 bases between them. In nucleotides, the CDR3 is TGTGCCAGCAGCTTAGCATCCGCAGGGCTAGAGACCCAGTACTTC. Protein: CASSLASAGLETQYF.

This clonotype was counted at least ten times. The V call is TRBV28, the J call TRBJ1-5, with D possibly TRBD1 on 5 matching bases. The CDR3 has 17 amino acids. In germline, CDR1 is MDHEN, CDR2 SYDVKM. The germline V and J ends were trimmed by 6 bases and 1 base, with 19 bases remaining between them. Written as DNA, the CDR3 is TGTGCCAGCAGACAATCCTGGGGCAAGGCGAGCAATCAGCCCCAGCATTTT. Its translation is CASRQSWGKASNQPQHF. The full variable domain, with the rest looked up from reference TRBV28 and TRBJ1-5, is DVKVTQSSRYLVKRTGEKVFLECVQDMDHENMFWYRQDPGLGLRLIYFSYDVKMKEKGDIPEGYSVSREKKERFSLILESASTNQTSMYLCASRQSWGKASNQPQHFGDGTRLSIL.

This clonotype occurred many times. The V call is TRBV29-1, the J call TRBJ2-5; 7 positions match TRBD2. Germline V CDR1 and CDR2: SQVTM, ANQGSEA. Trimming cost V 1 base and J 1 base; bases outside gene matches: 9. The CDR3 totals 16 residues. CDR3 sequence: CSVEVPWGGIQETQYF. Written as DNA, the CDR3 is TGCAGCGTTGAAGTCCCCTGGGGGGGTATCCAAGAGACCCAGTACTTC.